This T cell receptor (beta chain) was retrieved from a study of T cell responses to AZD1222 COVID-19 vaccine. The data were produced by immunoSEQ multiplex PCR, yet TCRdb's version contains in-frame clones alone and is incomplete. The sample consists of roughly 120,000 clones, more than 70% of them appearing once. Germline-derived CDR1 and CDR2 are LGHDT and YNNKEL (reference sequence). This CDR3 has 16 residues. Trimming pared 0 bases from V and 7 bases from J, leaving 18 bases between. The sample was peripheral blood, taken on day 0 of AZD1222 vaccination. This TCR derives from an adult in good health. This chain connects TRBV3-1 (or the pseudogene TRBV3-2) to TRBJ1-2, with D unclear. The CDR3 protein is CASSQDHRVPRCGYTF. The DNA for the CDR3 is TGTGCCAGCAGCCAAGATCATAGGGTACCTCGCTGTGGCTACACCTTC.